The T cell receptor beta chain described here comes from a study of OX40 agonist ivuxolimab in advanced cancers. CDR1 and CDR2 (germline): ENHRY, SYGVKD. Trimming took off 11 bases at V and 4 bases at J, with 14 bases between the two ends. The CDR3 sequence is 13 residues long. The method was immunoSEQ multiplex PCR; TCRdb's version includes in-frame clones alone and lacks a portion of them. The data hold some 96,000 clones, with just under 85% observed a single time. The source material was CD4+ or CD8+ T cells sorted from blood, sampled in a trial of the OX40 agonist ivuxolimab. This TCR was sampled from an adult with an advanced solid tumor such as melanoma, head and neck, liver or kidney cancer. The V gene is TRBV10-3, the J gene TRBJ2-2; the D call may be TRBD1 or TRBD2 (5 bases each). The CDR3, as DNA: TGTGCCTCGAACCGGGACCCCACCGGGGAGCTGTTTTTT. Its translation: CASNRDPTGELFF.